The clone carrying this T cell receptor beta chain was seen only a few times. The antigen is unknown. The sample comes from a study of response to subunit inactivated influenza vaccine. The CDR3 runs to 14 residues. Germline CDR1 reads KGHDR; CDR2 reads SFDVKD. The V gene lost 3 bases and the J gene lost 1 base, with 8 bases spanning the gap. One entry per CDR3 protein results from TCRdb running MiXCR on the RT-PCR reads. The sample consists of some 480,000 distinct CDR3 sequences, 10% to 11% of them appearing once. Study-level points and caveats: Only a handful of new T cells, the authors suggested, are recruited with each seasonal influenza vaccination.

The receptor was isolated from a man aged 50 to 60 who received an inactivated influenza vaccine. Sequenced here: PBMCs from blood, sampled 40 to 50 days after vaccination. J is TRBJ1-2 and V is TRBV24-1; a weak D match, TRBD1 (5 bases). The CDR3 loop reads CATSDRGSNYGYTF. CDR3 nucleotides: TGTGCCACCAGTGATAGGGGCAGTAACTATGGCTACACCTTC.